The text below deals with one TCR beta chain. The data stem from a study of blood T cell repertoires in COVID-19. At the level of the study: Acute-phase and convalescent COVID-19 samples originated in the United States, Italy and Spain. The cDNA or gDNA used as material had been derived from T cells, B-cell-depleted T cells, or PBMCs.

V lost 5 bases to trimming and J lost 5 bases; unmatched junction nucleotides: 9. The germline CDR1 and CDR2 sequences are MDHEN and SYDVKM. The length of the CDR3 is 15 residues. Per the study methods: Reference gene primer amplification gave nucleated cell count estimates. This table comes from immunoSEQ multiplex PCR, and its TCRdb copy is limited to in-frame clones, with some not included. From that table come the V and J calls and clone size; the DNA was used to work out D and trimming. The data show around 100,000 clones, 70% to 90% seen once. The chain combines TRBV28 with TRBJ2-7; 10 nucleotides line up with TRBD1. The sequencing input was peripheral blood. The receptor was isolated from a human donor in a cohort sampled during active COVID-19. DNA for the CDR3: TGTGCCAGCAGTGCGCCCGGGACAGGGGACAACGAGCAGTACTTC. Protein product: CASSAPGTGDNEQYF.